The clone carrying this T cell receptor beta chain showed up just a few times. What it binds is not known. The authors produced TCR alpha and TCR beta cDNA libraries with sample barcodes and UMIs by 5'RACE using constant-segment primers. In TCRdb, the 5' RACE reads were re-called with MiXCR into one record per CDR3 protein. The data contain 110,000 to 150,000 distinct CDR3 sequences, under 30% of them singletons. This entry belongs to a study of T-cell memory formation after mild COVID-19. Study-wide results and limits: Among contracting clones, CD4+ were mainly CM/EM and CD8+ enriched in EMRA. The authors did not confirm SARS-CoV-2 specificity of second-wave clones peaking day 37.

Trimming removed 3 bases from V and 2 bases from J; junction bases left unmatched: 7. This CDR3 spans 17 amino acids. Germline V gene sequence: CDR1 DFQATT, CDR2 SNEGSKA (reference sequence). The rearrangement uses TRBV20-1 and TRBJ2-3; the match to TRBD2 covers 14 bases. The specimen was PBMCs or a T cell subset sorted from them (not recorded which). This TCR derives from an adult woman who had mild COVID-19 (a few samples of this study predate the infection). Cell type and time point are not known. CDR3 DNA: TGCAGTGCTAGCGGGACTAGCGGGGGACTTTACACAGATACGCAGTATTTT. Its protein is CSASGTSGGLYTDTQYF.